One sample yielded the 21 T cell receptor beta chains listed below, sequenced in a study of metastatic and nonmetastatic thyroid tumors. There were no patients who had received any treatment before thyroid surgery. TCRdb recomputed clones from the PCR reads via MiXCR. In the table there are about 40,000 clones, around 16% of which are singletons. The specimen sequenced was blood. Every receptor here comes from a female donor with papillary thyroid cancer or a benign thyroid nodule (not recorded which). Some clones in this sample may be carry-over from other donors' samples.

This clone came up many times. The chain carries TRBV29-1 and TRBJ2-5; maybe TRBD2 (6 bases). V lost 5 bases and J lost 4, with 8 bases in between. Per the germline V gene, CDR1 is SQVTM and CDR2 is ANQGSEA. The CDR3 loop spans 11 amino acids. Written as DNA, the CDR3 is TGCAGCGTTCGGAGGGGAGAGACCCAGTACTTC. Amino acid sequence: CSVRRGETQYF.

This clone was counted ten times or more. Other DNA variants within this sample encode the same CDR3. The chain links TRBV5-6 to TRBJ2-2; a weak D match, TRBD1 (6 bases). Germline lookup yields CDR1 SGHDT and CDR2 YYEEEE. Trimming pared 0 bases from V and 3 bases from J, leaving 15 bases between. The CDR3 runs to 17 residues. CDR3 loop: CASSLEATGPYTGELFF. CDR3 nucleotides: TGTGCCAGCAGCTTGGAGGCGACAGGTCCCTACACCGGGGAGCTGTTTTTT.

This clone was recorded many times. The CDR3 DNA sequence: TGTGCCAGCAGTTTGGTCACTGGCTATGGCTACACCTTC. The encoded protein is CASSLVTGYGYTF. J is TRBJ1-2 and V is TRBV12-3 or TRBV12-4; D unresolved. Trimming shortened V by 3 bases and J by 4 bases, and 9 bases separated the two germline ends. CDR3 length equals 13 residues.

The chain is built from TRBV9 and TRBJ2-1; the D gene is possibly TRBD2 (5 bases). The germline gives CDR1 SGDLS, CDR2 YYNGEE. The CDR3 covers 13 residues. V gave up 2 bases and J gave up 3 bases, with 6 bases separating them. The CDR3 nucleotides are TGTGCCAGCAGCGTGACTAACTACAATGAGCAGTTCTTC. It yields the protein CASSVTNYNEQFF. Combining the CDR3 with reference TRBV9 and TRBJ2-1 gives the whole variable domain DSGVTQTPKHLITATGQRVTLRCSPRSGDLSVYWYQQSLDQGLQFLIQYYNGEERAKGNILERFSAQQFPDLHSELNLSSLELGDSALYFCASSVTNYNEQFFGPGTRLTVL.

Ten or more counts support this clone. The chain recombines TRBV5-1 with TRBJ2-5, with TRBD2 matching 10 bases. The CDR3 sequence is 16 residues long. V shed 0 bases, J shed 5 bases, and the junction held 7 bases outside the gene matches. Germline V gene sequence: CDR1 SGHRS, CDR2 YFSETQ. CDR3 region: CASSLGTTSGWETQYF. CDR3 bases: TGCGCCAGCAGCTTGGGAACGACTAGCGGGTGGGAGACCCAGTACTTC.

This clone was observed a handful of times. The limits of the CDR3 on the DNA are not certain, so only TCRdb's listed CDR3 is given. The rearrangement links TRBV6-5 to TRBJ2-7. In germline, CDR1 is MNHEY, CDR2 SVGAGI. From its first to its last residue, the CDR3 has 14 amino acids. The CDR3 sequence is CVSSYSCVTYEQYF.

This clone showed up just a few times. The rearrangement uses TRBV12-3 or TRBV12-4 and TRBJ2-1, with D maybe TRBD2 (7 bases). Between the trimmed V and J ends, which lost 2 bases and 6 bases, there was a span of 14 bases. This CDR3 is built from 15 residues. CDR3 DNA sequence: TGTGCCAGCAGTTTACGGCTAGGGGGGGTCAATGAGCAGTTCTTC. Amino acid sequence: CASSLRLGGVNEQFF.

This clone was observed a handful of times. One junction end does not reproduce the germline sequence, and a read error may be involved. The rearrangement joins TRBV28 to TRBJ2-5, with TRBD1 matching 7 bases. The CDR3 sequence is 13 residues long. Germline V CDR1 and CDR2: MDHEN, SYDVKM. The CDR3 DNA sequence: TGTGCCAGCAGTTTTTGGGACAGCCCTTCCGTAGACTTC. Translating gives CASSFWDSPSVDF.

This clone has ten or more counts. The chain recombines TRBV28 with TRBJ1-2; D is unclear. Looked up from germline, CDR1 is MDHEN and CDR2 is SYDVKM. V shed 6 bases and J shed 4 bases, with 21 bases lying between them. CDR3 length equals 16 residues. CDR3 protein: CASSPAASLWGYGYTF. The CDR3 coding sequence is TGTGCCAGCAGCCCGGCGGCGTCTCTCTGGGGCTATGGCTACACCTTC.

This clone is categorized as medium-sized (0.01 to 0.1%). The J gene is TRBJ1-1, the V gene TRBV30; 12 nucleotides line up with TRBD1. The V gene's germline CDR1 is GTSNPN and CDR2 SVGIG (reference sequence). The CDR3 is 14 residues long. V shed 0 bases, J shed 10 bases, and the junction held 6 bases outside the gene matches. DNA of the CDR3: TGTGCCTGGAGTGTAAGGGGACAGGGGGCGTCAGCTTTCTTT. Its translation is CAWSVRGQGASAFF.

On this clone itself: Sequence at one end of the junction differs from germline and may be a read error. Other DNA sequences in this sample translate to the same CDR3. J is TRBJ1-6 and V is TRBV20-1; 8 bases are shared with TRBD1. Germline V gene sequence: CDR1 DFQATT, CDR2 SNEGSKA (reference sequence). The CDR3 is made up of 15 amino acids. Written as DNA, the CDR3 is TGCAGTGCTCCGACAACCGGGACAGGTGATTCACCCCTTCACTTT. It codes for CSAPTTGTGDSPLHF.

To note about this clone: One junction end disagrees with the germline gene, perhaps due to a read error. The V call is TRBV19, the J call TRBJ1-3; no reliable D call. The CDR3 is 15 residues long. Germline V lookup: CDR1 LNHDA, CDR2 SQIVND (reference sequence). CDR3 nucleotides: TGTGCCAGTAGTATTGCGTGCAGCTCTGGAAACACTATATATTTT. This codes for CASSIACSSGNTIYF.

By share, this clone counts as medium-sized. The chain recombines TRBV12-3 or TRBV12-4 with TRBJ2-7; D is perhaps TRBD2 (5 bases). There are 13 residues in the CDR3. Trimming left V 8 bases short and J 6 bases short, with 17 bases between. DNA of the CDR3: TGTGCCAGCCGTGGCGAGGGCTCCGCCGAGCAGTACTTC. Translating it yields CASRGEGSAEQYF.

This clone was seen many times. The chain links TRBV28 to TRBJ1-5; no reliable D call. Trimming cost V 6 bases and J 6 bases, with 15 bases left between them. This CDR3 has 14 amino acids. Germline CDR1 MDHEN, CDR2 SYDVKM. The CDR3: CASSPDVDGQPQHF. CDR3 DNA: TGTGCCAGCAGCCCGGACGTGGATGGTCAGCCCCAGCATTTT.

This clone was seen many times. CDR3 sequence reads: CASSERPGTGGSYEQYF. The CDR3 DNA reads TGTGCCAGCAGTGAGAGGCCAGGGACAGGGGGGTCCTACGAGCAGTACTTC. The chain links TRBV6-1 to TRBJ2-7, with TRBD1 identical over 11 bases. From germline, CDR1 is MNHNS and CDR2 SASEGT. The J segment lost 1 base and the V segment lost 3 bases, leaving 8 bases of the junction unmatched. The CDR3 sequence is 17 residues long.

In its sample, this clone was seen many times. V usage is TRBV27 and J usage is TRBJ2-2; D unclear. V was shortened by 2 bases and J by 2 bases, with 6 bases between the two germline ends. Germline V gene lookup returns CDR1 MNHEY and CDR2 SMNVEV (reference sequence). This CDR3 is 14 amino acids long. CDR3 DNA sequence: TGTGCCAGCAGTTTAATGGATAACACCGGGGAGCTGTTTTTT. It yields the protein CASSLMDNTGELFF.

Only a few counts were recorded for this clone. A much larger clone sits a single nucleotide away, making a read error possible. The chain joins TRBV6-5 to TRBJ1-6; D might be TRBD1 (6 bases). Germline lookup yields CDR1 MNHEY and CDR2 SVGAGI. The length of the CDR3 is 14 residues. The CDR3 protein is CASSTEQGRSPLHF. For the CDR3, the DNA is TGTGCCAGCAGTACCGAACAGGGTCGATCACCCCTACACTTT.

This clone was seen many times. CDR3 nucleotides: TGTGCCAGCAGTATACAGGGGAATCAGCCCCAGCATTTT. Translated: CASSIQGNQPQHF. The chain combines TRBV28 with TRBJ1-5; 7 nucleotides agree with TRBD1. Germline CDR1 reads MDHEN; CDR2 reads SYDVKM. Trimming cost V 5 bases and J 4 bases; bases outside gene matches: 2. The CDR3 contains 13 residues.

This clone was seen at least ten times. The chain combines TRBV5-1 with TRBJ1-1; unclear D gene. V lost 3 bases, J lost 8 bases, and 11 bases lay in between. CDR3 length equals 12 residues. Germline lookup yields CDR1 SGHRS and CDR2 YFSETQ. As DNA, the CDR3 is TGCGCCAGCAGCTCCGCTGGATGGGAAGCTTTCTTT. It specifies CASSSAGWEAFF. The full variable domain, in which reference TRBV5-1 and TRBJ1-1 provide the parts outside the CDR3, is KAGVTQTPRYLIKTRGQQVTLSCSPISGHRSVSWYQQTPGQGLQFLFEYFSETQRNKGNFPGRFSGRQFSNSRSEMNVSTLELGDSALYLCASSSAGWEAFFGQGTRLTVV.

The J gene is TRBJ2-2, the V gene TRBV27; D not certain. Trimming took off 3 bases at V and 3 bases at J, with 5 bases between the two ends. Germline CDR1 and CDR2: MNHEY and SMNVEV (reference sequence). CDR3 length: 13 amino acids. This chain's CDR3 is CASSLVYTGELFF. The CDR3, as DNA: TGTGCCAGCAGTTTGGTCTACACCGGGGAGCTGTTTTTT.

This clone came up many times. The V call is TRBV9, the J call TRBJ1-2; D is ambiguous. V lost 0 bases and J 6 bases, leaving 6 bases between the germline ends. This CDR3 has 12 residues. Germline lookup yields CDR1 SGDLS and CDR2 YYNGEE. CDR3 amino acids: CASSVAGNGYTF. In nucleotides, the CDR3 is TGTGCCAGCAGCGTAGCGGGAAATGGCTACACCTTC.